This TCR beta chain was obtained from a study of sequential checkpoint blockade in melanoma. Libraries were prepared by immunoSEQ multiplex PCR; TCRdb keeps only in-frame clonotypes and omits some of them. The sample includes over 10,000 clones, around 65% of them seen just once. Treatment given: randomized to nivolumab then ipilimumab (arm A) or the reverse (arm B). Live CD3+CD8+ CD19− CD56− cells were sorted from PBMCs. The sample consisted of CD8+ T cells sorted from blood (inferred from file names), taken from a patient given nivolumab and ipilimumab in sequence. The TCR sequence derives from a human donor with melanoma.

The CDR3 sequence is CASSYSATGGINTIYF. Here the CDR3 DNA reads TGTGCCAGCAGTTACTCTGCGACAGGGGGCATAAACACCATATATTTT. This rearrangement joins TRBV6-5 to TRBJ1-3, with 10 bases identical to TRBD1. This CDR3 comprises 16 residues. With V trimmed by 0 bases and J by 6 bases, 5 bases remained unmatched. Germline loops: CDR1 MNHEY, CDR2 SVGAGI.